The T cell receptor (beta chain) described here comes from a study of molecular identifiers for immune sequencing clone quantification. Study-wide results and limits: Naive cells had under 1% of molecules in clones above 20 RNA copies, effectors over 99%. Among around 1 million naive cells, as was reported, spiked Jurkat TCR RNA from one cell was detectable.

Turning to this clonotype: Antigen: not known.

It was from 20,000 to 1,000,000 sorted cells, with 10%, 30% or 50% RNA, that naive CD8 libraries came. This CDR3 comprises 15 residues. Deletions cut 2 bases from V and 6 bases from J, with 15 bases between. Germline values: CDR1 SGHDN, CDR2 FVKESK. Listed TCR primers and previously described methods were used for bulk TCR libraries. A single record per CDR3 protein comes from TCRdb applying MiXCR to the PCR reads. The sample contains around 460,000 distinct CDR3 sequences, 20% to 25% of which appear only once. The chain joins TRBV14 to TRBJ2-3; tentative D call: TRBD1 (6 bases). This TCR derives from a human donor in good health. Some libraries in this study had Jurkat cell RNA spiked in. The sample comprised naive CD8+ T cells from blood, with Jurkat cell RNA spiked in. Sample subset: FACS-sorted CD8+CD4-CCR7+CD45RA+ naive T cells. The CDR3 loop is CASSQLRGTADTQYF. DNA for the CDR3: TGTGCCAGCAGCCAACTTAGGGGGACGGCGGATACGCAGTATTTT.